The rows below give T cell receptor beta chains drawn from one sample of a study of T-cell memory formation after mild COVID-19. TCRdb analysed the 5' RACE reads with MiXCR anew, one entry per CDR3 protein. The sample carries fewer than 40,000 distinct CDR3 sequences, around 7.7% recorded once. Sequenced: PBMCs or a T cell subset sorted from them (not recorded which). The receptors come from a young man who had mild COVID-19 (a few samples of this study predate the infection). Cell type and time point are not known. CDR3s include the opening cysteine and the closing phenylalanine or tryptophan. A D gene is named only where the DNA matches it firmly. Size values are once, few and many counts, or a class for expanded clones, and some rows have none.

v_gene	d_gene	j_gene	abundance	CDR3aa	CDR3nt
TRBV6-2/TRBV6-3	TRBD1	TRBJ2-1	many	CASSYGTANNEQFF	TGTGCCAGCAGTTACGGGACAGCAAACAATGAGCAGTTCTTC
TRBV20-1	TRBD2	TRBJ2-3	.	CSAMLAGGTDTQYF	TGCAGTGCTATGCTAGCGGGGGGCACAGATACGCAGTATTTT
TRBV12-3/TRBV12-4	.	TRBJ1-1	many	CASSNLPGTEAFF	TGTGCCAGCAGTAACCTTCCCGGCACTGAAGCTTTCTTT
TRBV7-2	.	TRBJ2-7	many	CASSFLAVGYEQYF	TGTGCCAGCAGCTTTTTAGCGGTGGGCTACGAGCAGTACTTC
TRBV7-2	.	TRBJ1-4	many	CASSLAWQPNEKLFF	TGTGCCAGCAGCTTAGCATGGCAGCCGAATGAAAAACTGTTTTTT
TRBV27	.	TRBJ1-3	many	CASSLASGNTIYF	TGTGCCAGCAGTTTGGCCAGCGGAAACACCATATATTTT
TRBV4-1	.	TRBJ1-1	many	CASRRGASTEAFF	TGCGCCAGCCGCCGGGGGGCGAGCACTGAAGCTTTCTTT
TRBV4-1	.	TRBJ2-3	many	CASSQEGHPSTDTQYF	TGCGCCAGCAGCCAAGAGGGGCACCCCAGCACAGATACGCAGTATTTT
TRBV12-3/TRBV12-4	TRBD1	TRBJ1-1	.	CASISGGGSTEAFF	TGTGCCAGCATTTCAGGGGGCGGGAGCACTGAAGCTTTCTTT
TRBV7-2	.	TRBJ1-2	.	CASSSHFSTNYGYTF	TGTGCCAGCAGCTCGCACTTCTCCACTAACTATGGCTACACCTTC
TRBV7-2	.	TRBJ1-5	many	CASSLGTAYSNQPQHF	TGTGCCAGCAGCTTAGGGACAGCGTATAGCAATCAGCCCCAGCATTTT
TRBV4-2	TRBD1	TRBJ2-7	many	CASSQVFGAGGYEQYF	TGTGCCAGCAGCCAAGTTTTCGGGGCAGGGGGCTACGAGCAGTACTTC
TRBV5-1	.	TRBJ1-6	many	CASSPASGSDYNSPLHF	TGCGCCAGCAGCCCGGCCTCGGGGAGCGACTATAATTCACCCCTCCACTTT
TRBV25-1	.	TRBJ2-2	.	CASSEYVSTGELFF	TGTGCCAGCAGTGAATACGTGAGCACCGGGGAGCTGTTTTTT
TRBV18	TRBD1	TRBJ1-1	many	CASSGTGWAEAFF	TGTGCCAGCTCGGGGACAGGTTGGGCTGAAGCTTTCTTT
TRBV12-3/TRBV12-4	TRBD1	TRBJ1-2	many	CASSFGQGDGYTF	TGTGCCAGCAGTTTCGGGCAGGGGGATGGCTACACCTTC
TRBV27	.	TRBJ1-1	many	CASSLGPGEVYTEAFF	TGTGCCAGCAGTTTAGGGCCAGGGGAGGTGTACACTGAAGCTTTCTTT
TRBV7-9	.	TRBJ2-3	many	CASSFHWGDTQYF	TGTGCCAGCAGCTTCCATTGGGGCGATACGCAGTATTTT
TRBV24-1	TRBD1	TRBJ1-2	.	CATSDSGQDYTF	TGTGCCACCAGTGATTCGGGACAGGACTACACCTTC
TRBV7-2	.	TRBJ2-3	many	CASSAPDPVFFTDTQYF	TGTGCCAGCAGCGCCCCGGACCCCGTTTTCTTCACAGATACGCAGTATTTT
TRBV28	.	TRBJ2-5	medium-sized	CASRPQGKETQYF	TGTGCCAGCAGGCCACAGGGAAAAGAGACCCAGTACTTC
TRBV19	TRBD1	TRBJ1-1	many	CASTIARGPWTEAFF	TGTGCCAGTACGATAGCCAGGGGGCCATGGACTGAAGCTTTCTTT
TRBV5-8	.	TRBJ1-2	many	CASSLLVNYGYTF	TGTGCCAGCAGCTTGTTAGTTAACTATGGCTACACCTTC
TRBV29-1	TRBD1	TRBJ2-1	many	CSVEGLWDRDGDEQFF	TGCAGCGTTGAGGGCCTTTGGGACAGGGATGGAGATGAGCAGTTCTTC
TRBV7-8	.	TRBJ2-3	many	CASSLAFGSREDTQYF	TGTGCCAGCAGCTTAGCTTTCGGATCGAGGGAGGATACGCAGTATTTT
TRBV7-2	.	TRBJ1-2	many	CASSLGLSPSSWGYTF	TGTGCCAGCAGCTTAGGTCTCAGTCCGTCTTCATGGGGCTACACCTTC
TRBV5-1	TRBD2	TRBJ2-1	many	CASSLNAGGGNEQFF	TGCGCCAGCAGCTTGAATGCGGGGGGAGGGAATGAGCAGTTCTTC
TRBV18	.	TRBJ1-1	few	CASSPQTGLGNTEAFF	TGTGCCAGCTCACCACAAACAGGGCTGGGTAACACTGAAGCTTTCTTT
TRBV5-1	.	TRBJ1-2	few	CASSFGAGQGNGYTF	TGCGCCAGCAGCTTTGGCGCAGGGCAAGGAAATGGCTACACCTTC
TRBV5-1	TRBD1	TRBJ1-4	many	CASSPGRGNEKLFF	TGCGCCAGCAGCCCGGGCAGGGGGAATGAAAAACTGTTTTTT
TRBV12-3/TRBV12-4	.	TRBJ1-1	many	CASSPMQGTEAFF	TGTGCCAGCAGTCCCATGCAGGGGACTGAAGCTTTCTTT
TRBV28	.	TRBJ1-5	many	CASTPPGGGQPQHF	TGTGCCAGCACCCCGCCGGGGGGCGGGCAGCCCCAGCATTTT
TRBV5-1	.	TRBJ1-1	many	CASSTTGKGGTEAFF	TGCGCCAGCAGCACCACAGGGAAAGGGGGGACTGAAGCTTTCTTT
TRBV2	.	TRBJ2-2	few	CASSLLGALPGELFF	TGTGCCAGCAGCTTGCTCGGGGCCCTGCCCGGGGAGCTGTTTTTT
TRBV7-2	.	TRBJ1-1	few	CASSLDWGGFTEAFF	TGTGCCAGCAGCTTAGATTGGGGGGGCTTCACTGAAGCTTTCTTT
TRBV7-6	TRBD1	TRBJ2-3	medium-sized	CASSLEGDRGSDTQYF	TGTGCCAGCAGCTTAGAAGGGGACAGGGGTTCAGATACGCAGTATTTT
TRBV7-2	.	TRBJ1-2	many	CASSLEGPGASNYGYTF	TGTGCCAGCAGCTTAGAAGGGCCAGGGGCCTCTAACTATGGCTACACCTTC
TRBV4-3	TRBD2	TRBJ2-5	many	CASSQGTGGQETQYF	TGCGCCAGCAGCCAAGGGACGGGGGGGCAAGAGACCCAGTACTTC
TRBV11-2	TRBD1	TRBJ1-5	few	CASSSGQGDDQPQHF	TGTGCCAGCAGCTCCGGACAGGGGGATGATCAGCCCCAGCATTTT
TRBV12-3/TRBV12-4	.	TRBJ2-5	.	CASQGAAQETQYF	TGTGCCAGCCAAGGGGCGGCACAAGAGACCCAGTACTTC
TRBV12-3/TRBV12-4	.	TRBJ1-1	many	CASTLGLQATEAFF	TGTGCCAGCACCCTAGGCCTACAGGCCACTGAAGCTTTCTTT
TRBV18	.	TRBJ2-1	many	CASSPGNIEGNEQFF	TGTGCCAGCTCACCGGGGAATATCGAGGGTAATGAGCAGTTCTTC
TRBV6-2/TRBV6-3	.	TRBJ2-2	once	CASSYFLRGTGELFF	TGTGCCAGCAGTTACTTCCTCAGGGGCACCGGGGAGCTGTTTTTT
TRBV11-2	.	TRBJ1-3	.	CASTNLAENTIYF	TGTGCCAGCACTAACCTAGCCGAAAACACCATATATTTT
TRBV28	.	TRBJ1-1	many	CASSFPRGAFF	TGTGCCAGCAGTTTTCCGAGGGGCGCTTTCTTT
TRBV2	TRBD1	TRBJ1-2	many	CASSERGGDGYTF	TGTGCCAGCAGTGAAAGAGGGGGCGATGGCTACACCTTC
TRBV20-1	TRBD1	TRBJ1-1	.	CSAPGQANTEAFF	TGCAGTGCGCCGGGACAGGCGAACACTGAAGCTTTCTTT
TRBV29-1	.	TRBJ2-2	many	CSVEVTAGELFF	TGCAGCGTGGAGGTGACAGCCGGGGAGCTGTTTTTT
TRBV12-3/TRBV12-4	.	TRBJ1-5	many	CASSPPGTSNQPQHF	TGTGCCAGCAGTCCTCCCGGGACCAGCAATCAGCCCCAGCATTTT
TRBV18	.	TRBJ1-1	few	CASSPREANTEAFF	TGTGCCAGCTCACCGCGGGAGGCGAACACTGAAGCTTTCTTT
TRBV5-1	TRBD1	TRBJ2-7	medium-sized	CASSPGQGVYEQYF	TGCGCCAGCAGCCCGGGACAGGGAGTTTACGAGCAGTACTTC
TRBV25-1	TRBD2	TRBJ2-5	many	CASRTSGGAETQYF	TGTGCCAGCAGAACTAGCGGGGGGGCGGAGACCCAGTACTTC
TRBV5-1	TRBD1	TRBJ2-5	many	CASSGIRDRRRETQYF	TGCGCCAGCAGCGGTATAAGGGACAGGCGGCGGGAGACCCAGTACTTC
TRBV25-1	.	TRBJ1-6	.	CASSESLSQSSYNSPLHF	TGTGCCAGCAGTGAATCTCTGAGTCAGAGCTCCTATAATTCACCCCTCCACTTT
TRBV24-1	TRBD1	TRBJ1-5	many	CATSETDRDANQPQHF	TGTGCCACCAGTGAGACTGACAGGGATGCGAATCAGCCCCAGCATTTT
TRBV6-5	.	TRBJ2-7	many	CASRLAQDFTYEQYF	TGTGCCAGCAGGCTAGCGCAAGACTTCACCTACGAGCAGTACTTC
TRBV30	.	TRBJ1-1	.	CAWTSWNTEAFF	TGTGCCTGGACTTCGTGGAACACTGAAGCTTTCTTT
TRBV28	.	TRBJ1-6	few	CATRGWGRLGNSPLHF	TGTGCCACCCGAGGGTGGGGGCGGTTAGGAAATTCACCCCTCCACTTT
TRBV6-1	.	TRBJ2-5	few	CASSGGGAKETQYF	TGTGCCAGCAGTGGGGGGGGGGCCAAAGAGACCCAGTACTTC